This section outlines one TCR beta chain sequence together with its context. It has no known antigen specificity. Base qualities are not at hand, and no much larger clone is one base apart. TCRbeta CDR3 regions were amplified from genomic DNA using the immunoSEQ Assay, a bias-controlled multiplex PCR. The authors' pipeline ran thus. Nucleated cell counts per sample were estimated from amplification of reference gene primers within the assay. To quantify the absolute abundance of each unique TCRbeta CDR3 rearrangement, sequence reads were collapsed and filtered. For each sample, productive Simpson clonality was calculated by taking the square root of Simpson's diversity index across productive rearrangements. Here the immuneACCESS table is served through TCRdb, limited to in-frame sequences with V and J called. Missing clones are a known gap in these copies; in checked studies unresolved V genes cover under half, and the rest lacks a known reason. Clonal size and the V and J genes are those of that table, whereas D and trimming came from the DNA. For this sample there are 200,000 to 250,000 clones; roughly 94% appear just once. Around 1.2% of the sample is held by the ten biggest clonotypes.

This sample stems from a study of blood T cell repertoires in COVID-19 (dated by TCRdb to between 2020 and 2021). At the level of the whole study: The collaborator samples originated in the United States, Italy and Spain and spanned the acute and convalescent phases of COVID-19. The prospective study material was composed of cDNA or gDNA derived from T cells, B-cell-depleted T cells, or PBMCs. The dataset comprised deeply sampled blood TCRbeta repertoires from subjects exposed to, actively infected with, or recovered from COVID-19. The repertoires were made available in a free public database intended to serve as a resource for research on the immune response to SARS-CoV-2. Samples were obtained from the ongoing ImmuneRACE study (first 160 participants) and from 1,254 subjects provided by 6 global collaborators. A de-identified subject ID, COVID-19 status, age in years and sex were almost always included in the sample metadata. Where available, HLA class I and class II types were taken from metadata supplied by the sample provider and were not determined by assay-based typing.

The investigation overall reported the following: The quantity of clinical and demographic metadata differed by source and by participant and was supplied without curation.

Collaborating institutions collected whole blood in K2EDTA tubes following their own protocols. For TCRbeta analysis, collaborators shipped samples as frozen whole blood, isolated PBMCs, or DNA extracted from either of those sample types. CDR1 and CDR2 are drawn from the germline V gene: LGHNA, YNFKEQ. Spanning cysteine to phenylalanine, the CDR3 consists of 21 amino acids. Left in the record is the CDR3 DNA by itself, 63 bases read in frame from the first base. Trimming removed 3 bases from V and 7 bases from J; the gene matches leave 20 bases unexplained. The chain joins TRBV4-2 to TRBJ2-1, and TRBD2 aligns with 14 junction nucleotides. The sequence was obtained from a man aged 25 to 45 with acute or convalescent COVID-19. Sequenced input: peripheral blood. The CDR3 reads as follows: CASSHPFYGLAGGPEKNEQFF. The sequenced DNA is TGTGCCAGCAGCCACCCCTTTTACGGACTAGCGGGAGGTCCAGAAAAGAATGAGCAGTTCTTC.